This TCR beta chain came from a study of T cells in Graves' hyperthyroidism and ophthalmopathy. This CDR3 has 17 residues. Germline lookup yields CDR1 MDHEN and CDR2 SYDVKM. Losses at the gene ends were 5 bases for V and 0 bases for J; bases not matched to a gene: 10. Disease lasting under 3 months, a NOSPECS grade of at least 4, and a Clinical Activity Score of at least 3 were features of the ophthalmopathy patients. The source of the PBMCs was over 8.5 ml of fresh peripheral blood. The source material, RNA transcripts, was used to amplify TCR beta CDR3 regions. First-round RT-PCR with HTBI primers amplified the TCR CDR3 region. Via MiXCR, TCRdb re-called the multiplex PCR reads, giving one row per CDR3 protein. The sample shows 500,000 to 550,000 distinct CDR3 sequences, less than 20% of them seen only once.

Sequences were obtained from blood. The rearrangement joins TRBV28 to TRBJ1-1, with 9 positions matching TRBD1. This TCR derives from a man in his forties or fifties with Graves' ophthalmopathy. DNA for the CDR3: TGTGCCAGCAGTACCGGACAGGGGACCCTATTGAACACTGAAGCTTTCTTT. This encodes CASSTGQGTLLNTEAFF.